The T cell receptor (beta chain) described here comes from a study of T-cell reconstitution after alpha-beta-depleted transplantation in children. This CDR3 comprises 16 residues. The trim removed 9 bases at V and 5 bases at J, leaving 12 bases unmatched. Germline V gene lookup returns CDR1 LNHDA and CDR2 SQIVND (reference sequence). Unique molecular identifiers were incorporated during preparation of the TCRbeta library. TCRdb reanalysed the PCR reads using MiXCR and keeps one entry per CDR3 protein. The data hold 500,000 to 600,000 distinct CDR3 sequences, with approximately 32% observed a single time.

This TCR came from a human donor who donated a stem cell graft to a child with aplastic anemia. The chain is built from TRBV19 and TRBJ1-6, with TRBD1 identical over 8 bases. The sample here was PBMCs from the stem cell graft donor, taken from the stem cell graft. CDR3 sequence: CARVAPGGRNNSPLHF. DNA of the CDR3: TGTGCCAGAGTGGCTCCAGGGGGCAGGAATAATTCACCCCTCCACTTT.